These 27 T cell receptor beta chains originate from one sample sequenced in a study of identical twins. TCRdb used MiXCR to reprocess the 5' RACE reads, holding one entry per CDR3 protein. The sample lists roughly 230,000 distinct CDR3 sequences; around 8.3% were seen once. These data also formed part of another study, on yellow fever vaccine responses in identical twins.

Sequenced sample: CD8+ T cells sorted from blood. Source of these receptors: a woman under 30 in good health.

This clonotype was observed a handful of times. The chain is built from TRBV6-1 and TRBJ2-5; possibly TRBD2 for D (7 bases). The CDR3 runs to 15 residues. V was clipped by 1 base and J by 4 bases, with 13 bases between them. Germline V gene sequence: CDR1 MNHNS, CDR2 SASEGT. This CDR3 is CASSEEWGGIETQYF. The CDR3 DNA sequence: TGTGCCAGCAGTGAAGAGTGGGGGGGCATAGAGACCCAGTACTTC.

This clonotype came up many times. This chain links TRBV6-1 with TRBJ2-1; D is ambiguous. The germline CDR1 and CDR2 sequences are MNHNS and SASEGT. CDR3 length: 13 amino acids. V was cut by 5 bases and J by 4 bases, with 9 bases left in between. Here the CDR3 DNA reads TGTGCCAGCAGTAATCGGCATTACAATGAGCAGTTCTTC. It yields the protein CASSNRHYNEQFF.

J is TRBJ2-7 and V is TRBV5-1, with 7 bases matching TRBD2. CDR3 length equals 16 residues. Germline V gene data show CDR1 as SGHRS and CDR2 as YFSETQ. With 0 bases clipped from V and 5 bases from J, the junction kept 11 bases outside the gene matches. Here the CDR3 DNA reads TGCGCCAGCAGCTTGGAGGTTCCTAGCGGAGTCCACGAGCAGTACTTC. It encodes CASSLEVPSGVHEQYF.

This chain joins TRBV7-9 and TRBJ2-7; no firm D call. V dropped 4 bases and J dropped 4 bases, with 14 bases sitting between them. The germline V gene encodes CDR1 SEHNR and CDR2 FQNEAQ (reference sequence). CDR3 length: 14 amino acids. CDR3 protein: CASSSSLEVYEQYF. DNA of the CDR3: TGTGCCAGCAGCTCTAGTCTCGAGGTTTACGAGCAGTACTTC.

This clonotype came up a few times. The V and J genes are TRBV9 and TRBJ2-7, with D unclear. The CDR3 runs 12 residues. Germline CDR1 reads SGDLS; CDR2 reads YYNGEE. The V end lost 4 bases, the J end lost 5 bases, and 10 bases lay between the germline ends. The DNA for the CDR3 is TGTGCCAGCAGCCCACACGGCGACGAGCAGTACTTC. Encoded protein: CASSPHGDEQYF.

Only a few counts were recorded for this clonotype. The V gene is TRBV20-1, the J gene TRBJ1-5; possibly TRBD1 for D (6 bases). The germline V and J ends were trimmed by 5 bases and 4 bases, with 9 bases remaining between them. Germline CDR1 DFQATT, CDR2 SNEGSKA (reference sequence). CDR3 length equals 12 residues. This CDR3 reads CSAAQGNQPQHF. CDR3 nucleotides: TGCAGTGCTGCCCAGGGGAATCAGCCCCAGCATTTT.

This clonotype came up many times. The chain joins TRBV29-1 to TRBJ2-5; D is perhaps TRBD2 (6 bases). This CDR3 has 15 amino acids. The V gene's germline CDR1 is SQVTM and CDR2 ANQGSEA. The V and J ends lost 7 bases and 1 base respectively, with 19 bases between them. CDR3 sequence: CSAIPRGKAQETQYF. CDR3 nucleotides: TGCAGCGCCATACCCCGGGGGAAGGCCCAAGAGACCCAGTACTTC.

This clonotype was observed a handful of times. The J gene is TRBJ1-1, the V gene TRBV4-1, with TRBD1 matching over 7 bases. Looked up from germline, CDR1 is MGHRA and CDR2 is YSYEKL. The CDR3 is 14 residues long. The trim removed 6 bases at V and 1 base at J, leaving 5 bases unmatched. The DNA for the CDR3 is TGCGCCAGCAGTAATGAGGGGGCGAACACTGAAGCTTTCTTT. This translates into CASSNEGANTEAFF.

In its sample, this clonotype was seen many times. This chain connects TRBV12-3 or TRBV12-4 to TRBJ1-5; D not resolved. The length of the CDR3 is 14 residues. Trimming stripped 1 base from V and 7 bases from J, with 11 bases between. The CDR3 is CASSLGLGQQPQHF. Here the CDR3 DNA reads TGTGCCAGCAGTTTAGGATTGGGTCAACAGCCCCAGCATTTT.

About this clonotype itself: A read error is possible here, since a much larger clone lies one base away. The rearrangement joins TRBV7-9 to TRBJ2-1; 8 bases are a match to TRBD2. The CDR3 spans 16 residues. Germline loops: CDR1 SEHNR, CDR2 FQNEAQ (reference sequence). The CDR3 region has the DNA TGTGCCGGCAGCCACGTTGCTGAGCGGGAGAAATATGAGCAGTTCTTC. Translated: CAGSHVAEREKYEQFF.

V usage is TRBV20-1 and J usage is TRBJ1-2; D is perhaps TRBD1 (6 bases). Germline CDR1 DFQATT, CDR2 SNEGSKA (reference sequence). The CDR3 totals 16 residues. Trimming removed 3 bases at V and 8 bases at J, with 25 bases between. The CDR3 nucleotides read TGCAGTGCTAGTCCGATCCGGGACATTATACTCTACGGCTACACCTTC. Encoded protein: CSASPIRDIILYGYTF.

The gene calls are TRBV7-8 and TRBJ1-2, with D possibly being TRBD1 (6 bases). The CDR3 consists of 16 residues. Germline V gives CDR1 SGHVS, CDR2 FQNEAQ. V shed 0 bases and J shed 4 bases, with 15 bases lying between them. The CDR3 is CASSLALQGPGYGYTF. Here the CDR3 DNA reads TGTGCCAGCAGCTTAGCGCTTCAGGGGCCTGGCTATGGCTACACCTTC.

The rearrangement uses TRBV6-2 or TRBV6-3 and TRBJ2-7; 9 bases fit TRBD1. Unmatched junction bases numbered 10, after V lost 0 bases and J lost 7 bases. The germline V gene encodes CDR1 MNHEY and CDR2 SVGEGT. The CDR3 totals 16 residues. In DNA form, the CDR3 reads TGTGCCAGCAGTTACTCGAAGGGGACAGGGTTGAATGAGCAGTACTTC. Translation gives CASSYSKGTGLNEQYF.

The chain employs TRBV18 and TRBJ2-1, with D possibly matching TRBD2 (7 bases). Trimming pared 0 bases from V and 4 bases from J, leaving 13 bases between. The germline V gene encodes CDR1 KGHSH and CDR2 LQKENI. CDR3 length: 16 amino acids. The CDR3 sequence: CASSPPAGASYNEQFF. The CDR3 nucleotides are TGTGCCAGCTCACCACCGGCGGGGGCTAGTTACAATGAGCAGTTCTTC.

Regarding this clonotype: This sequence may be a read error, since a much larger clone differs from it by one base. The CDR3 bases are TGTGCCACCGGCCCCAAGGTGTTGCGGGGGGAGACCCAGTACTTC. Translation: CATGPKVLRGETQYF. The J gene is TRBJ2-5, the V gene TRBV15, with TRBD2 matching over 7 bases. The germline CDR1 and CDR2 sequences are LNHNV and YYDKDF (reference sequence). The CDR3 consists of 15 residues. The V and J ends lost 8 bases and 5 bases, in that order; junction bases with no gene match: 14. The variable domain in full, with the rest retrieved from reference TRBV15 and TRBJ2-5, is DAMVIQNPRYQVTQFGKPVTLSCSQTLNHNVMYWYQQKSSQAPKLLFHYYDKDFNNEADTPDNFQSRRPNTSFCFLDIRSPGLGDTAMYLCATGPKVLRGETQYFGPGTRLLVL.

This clonotype was recorded at least ten times. The genes are TRBV20-1 and TRBJ2-5, with a possible D match to TRBD1 (6 bases). CDR1 is DFQATT and CDR2 is SNEGSKA in the germline V gene (reference sequence). V was shortened by 0 bases and J by 4 bases, with 15 bases between the two germline ends. The CDR3 runs to 15 residues. The CDR3 bases are TGCAGTGCTAGAGATGTGTTCCAGGGGCCAGAGACCCAGTACTTC. Protein sequence: CSARDVFQGPETQYF.

This clonotype was seen repeatedly, ten times or more. The rearrangement links TRBV20-1 to TRBJ2-7; D remains unclear. Germline-derived CDR1 and CDR2 are DFQATT and SNEGSKA (reference sequence). The CDR3 has 14 amino acids. The CDR3 reads CTASGTTSSYEQYF. DNA for the CDR3: TGCACCGCGAGTGGAACTACGAGCTCCTACGAGCAGTACTTC.

V is TRBV7-3 and J is TRBJ2-6; perhaps D is TRBD1 or TRBD2 (6 bases each). The V gene's germline CDR1 is SGHTA and CDR2 FQGTGA. CDR3 length equals 14 residues. Trimming removed 6 bases from V and 2 bases from J, with 8 bases in between. DNA of the CDR3: TGTGCCAGCAGGGAGGGGGCTGGGGCCAACGTCCTGACTTTC. Protein product: CASREGAGANVLTF.

J is TRBJ2-7 and V is TRBV12-3 or TRBV12-4; the match to TRBD2 covers 7 bases. The CDR3 is 15 amino acids. V dropped 6 bases and J dropped 0; count of bases not matched to a gene: 8. The CDR3: CASSGSSGNSYEQYF. CDR3 sequence (DNA): TGTGCCAGCAGCGGATCCAGCGGGAACTCCTACGAGCAGTACTTC.

Many counts were recorded for this clonotype. The chain carries TRBV7-9 and TRBJ2-7; D not resolved. Germline values: CDR1 SEHNR, CDR2 FQNEAQ (reference sequence). The CDR3 covers 13 residues. V lost 1 base to trimming and J lost 2 bases, with 6 bases between them. DNA of the CDR3: TGTGCCAGCAGCTTAGTTGGCACCTACGAGCAGTACTTC. Translated, it gives CASSLVGTYEQYF.

This clonotype has just a few counts. J is TRBJ2-7 and V is TRBV7-2, with D possibly being TRBD2 (5 bases). V was cut by 6 bases and J by 4 bases, with 13 bases left in between. Germline V gives CDR1 SGHTA, CDR2 FQGNSA. This CDR3 has 13 residues. The DNA for the CDR3 is TGTGCCAGCAGGGGAAGCGGTAGTTACGAGCAGTACTTC. Its protein is CASRGSGSYEQYF. The full variable domain, completed using reference TRBV7-2 and TRBJ2-7, is GAGVSQSPSNKVTEKGKDVELRCDPISGHTALYWYRQSLGQGLEFLIYFQGNSAPDKSGLPSDRFSAERTGGSVSTLTIQRTQQEDSAVYLCASRGSGSYEQYFGPGTRLTVT.

The chain employs TRBV5-1 and TRBJ2-1; no clear D. The CDR3 covers 13 residues. Germline CDR1 and CDR2: SGHRS and YFSETQ. V gave up 0 bases and J gave up 10 bases, with 11 bases separating them. The CDR3 DNA reads as TGCGCCAGCAGCTTGGGTACCCCCTGGGAGCAGTTCTTC. Translated, it gives CASSLGTPWEQFF.

J is TRBJ2-3 and V is TRBV20-1; the D call may be TRBD1 or TRBD2 (5 bases each). The CDR3 totals 13 residues. Germline V gene data show CDR1 as DFQATT and CDR2 as SNEGSKA (reference sequence). V lost 0 bases and J lost 7, with 11 bases in between. CDR3 nucleotides: TGCAGTGCTAGAGACAGGGACGTATATACGCAGTATTTT. Translation: CSARDRDVYTQYF.

The gene calls are TRBV29-1 and TRBJ1-2; D is perhaps TRBD1 (5 bases). Trimming cost V 0 bases and J 6 bases, with 11 bases left between them. Per germline, CDR1 SQVTM and CDR2 ANQGSEA. The CDR3 is 13 amino acids. Written as DNA, the CDR3 is TGCAGCGTTGAAGAAGAAGGGGCGAATGGCTACACCTTC. Translation gives CSVEEEGANGYTF.

This chain connects TRBV20-1 to TRBJ2-5; TRBD1 agrees at 7 bases. Germline V lookup: CDR1 DFQATT, CDR2 SNEGSKA (reference sequence). The J segment lost 4 bases and the V segment lost 6 bases, leaving 11 bases of the junction unmatched. The CDR3 is made up of 14 amino acids. The DNA for the CDR3 is TGCAGTGCCAGCAGACAGGGAAGTTCAGAGACCCAGTACTTC. Protein sequence: CSASRQGSSETQYF.

The gene calls are TRBV5-5 and TRBJ1-5, with 7 bases fitting TRBD1. With V trimmed by 4 bases and J by 0 bases, 10 bases remained unmatched. The germline V gene encodes CDR1 SGHKS and CDR2 YYEKEE (reference sequence). The CDR3 extends over 17 amino acids. For the CDR3, the DNA is TGTGCCAGCAGCGGTGATGACAGGGCCTATAGCAATCAGCCCCAGCATTTT. Amino acid sequence: CASSGDDRAYSNQPQHF. Full variable domain (missing parts from reference TRBV5-5 and TRBJ1-5): DAGVTQSPTHLIKTRGQQVTLRCSPISGHKSVSWYQQVLGQGPQFIFQYYEKEERGRGNFPDRFSARQFPNYSSELNVNALLLGDSALYLCASSGDDRAYSNQPQHFGDGTRLSIL.

Many counts were recorded for this clonotype. The chain links TRBV25-1 to TRBJ2-2, with TRBD1 identical over 8 bases. Germline CDR1 and CDR2: MGHDK and SYGVNS. V lost 5 bases to trimming and J lost 3 bases; unmatched junction nucleotides: 5. The CDR3 is 15 amino acids. Here the CDR3 reads CASSRQGMDTGELFF. The CDR3 coding sequence is TGTGCCAGCAGTAGACAGGGGATGGACACCGGGGAGCTGTTTTTT.